The 10 T cell receptor beta chains below come from one sample, sequenced in a study of cytomegalovirus exposure and HLA in healthy donors. Primers included in the PCR were 60 Vbeta and 13 Jbeta primers. TCRdb's copy holds only in-frame clones and misses some; the assay was immunoSEQ multiplex PCR. The data show 100,000 to 150,000 clones, 70% to 80% seen once. The sample comprised PBMCs. Receptor source: a female donor in good health and CMV-seropositive.

The chain has TRBV9 and TRBJ1-1; a possible D gene is TRBD1 (6 bases). This CDR3 contains 14 residues. Germline assignment: CDR1 SGDLS and CDR2 YYNGEE. Trimming took 4 bases from V and 0 from J, leaving 10 bases between them. CDR3 sequence reads: CASSLGHLNTEAFF. In nucleotides, the CDR3 is TGTGCCAGCAGCTTGGGACACTTGAACACTGAAGCTTTCTTT. The full variable domain, rest sourced from reference TRBV9 and TRBJ1-1, is DSGVTQTPKHLITATGQRVTLRCSPRSGDLSVYWYQQSLDQGLQFLIQYYNGEERAKGNILERFSAQQFPDLHSELNLSSLELGDSALYFCASSLGHLNTEAFFGQGTRLTVV.

The CDR3 bases are TGTGCCAGCAGTCCCGGACTAGGGACAGATACGCAGTATTTT. It translates to CASSPGLGTDTQYF. The gene calls are TRBV6-5 and TRBJ2-3; TRBD2 matches at 7 bases. There are 14 residues in the CDR3. Germline-derived CDR1 and CDR2 are MNHEY and SVGAGI. With V trimmed by 5 bases and J by 3 bases, 5 bases remained unmatched.

The chain recombines TRBV6-5 with TRBJ2-7, with 9 bases matching TRBD2. The junction had 7 bases not matched to a gene; V was cut back by 6 bases and J by 4 bases. Germline CDR1 MNHEY, CDR2 SVGAGI. The CDR3 has 14 amino acids. This chain's CDR3 is CASSSSGGSYEQYF. CDR3 sequence (DNA): TGTGCCAGCAGCTCCAGCGGGGGGTCTTACGAGCAGTACTTC.

The rearrangement uses TRBV6-6 and TRBJ2-7; 13 bases match TRBD2. The ends lost 6 bases at V and 6 bases at J; junction bases unmatched: 8. This CDR3 is built from 15 residues. Germline assignment: CDR1 MNHNY and CDR2 SVGAGI (reference sequence). The CDR3 region is CASRGGLAGVGEQYF. CDR3 DNA sequence: TGTGCCAGCAGGGGAGGACTAGCGGGAGTTGGCGAGCAGTACTTC.

The chain couples TRBV19 to TRBJ2-3, with D maybe TRBD2 (6 bases). The CDR3 contains 14 residues. Germline V gene data show CDR1 as LNHDA and CDR2 as SQIVND (reference sequence). Trimming took 3 bases from V and 3 from J, leaving 10 bases between them. This CDR3 reads CASSMGLGTDTQYF. The CDR3, as DNA: TGTGCCAGTAGTATGGGACTTGGGACAGATACGCAGTATTTT.

This clone showed up just once. This sequence joins TRBV15 and TRBJ2-5; D is undetermined. Germline CDR1 is LNHNV and CDR2 is YYDKDF (reference sequence). The V end lost 1 base, the J end lost 5 bases, and 5 bases lay between the germline ends. CDR3 length: 12 residues. CDR3 in amino acids: CATSRGPETQYF. The CDR3 bases are TGTGCCACCAGCAGAGGGCCCGAGACCCAGTACTTC.

This clone was counted a single time. The genes are TRBV27 and TRBJ2-1, with D unclear. From germline, CDR1 is MNHEY and CDR2 SMNVEV (reference sequence). Trimming shortened V by 3 bases and J by 8 bases, and 8 bases separated the two germline ends. The CDR3 is 12 residues long. CDR3 in DNA: TGTGCCAGCAGTTTCCTGGGCGATGAGCAGTTCTTC. Amino acid sequence: CASSFLGDEQFF.

CDR3 residues: CASSLVLSYEQYF. The CDR3 region has the DNA TGCGCCAGCAGCTTGGTACTTTCCTACGAGCAGTACTTC. This sequence joins TRBV5-1 and TRBJ2-7, with D uncertain. Trimming took off 0 bases at V and 1 base at J, with 5 bases between the two ends. There are 13 residues in the CDR3. CDR1 is SGHRS and CDR2 is YFSETQ in the germline V gene.

This clone was seen a handful of times. The chain is built from TRBV30 and TRBJ2-3; D is possibly TRBD2 (6 bases). The germline V and J ends were trimmed by 4 bases and 4 bases, with 18 bases remaining between them. This CDR3 is built from 15 residues. Germline V gives CDR1 GTSNPN, CDR2 SVGIG (reference sequence). The chain's CDR3 is CAWTAVLRGSDTQYF. DNA of the CDR3: TGTGCCTGGACTGCGGTTCTACGGGGGTCAGATACGCAGTATTTT.

V is TRBV4-1 and J is TRBJ2-3; D possibly corresponds to TRBD1 (6 bases). This CDR3 contains 13 residues. Trimming cost V 3 bases and J 6 bases, with 10 bases left between them. In germline, CDR1 is MGHRA, CDR2 YSYEKL. CDR3 in DNA: TGCGCCAGCAGCCAGGGGGCGGCGGATACGCAGTATTTT. Translation gives CASSQGAADTQYF.